This T cell receptor (beta chain) was identified during a study of T cell responses to AZD1222 COVID-19 vaccine. Points from the study as a whole: No repertoire was sampled before or during the peak T cell response, only after it.

Regarding this clone: Its antigen is undetermined.

Generated by immunoSEQ multiplex PCR, the TCRdb table keeps only in-frame clones and is missing some. The repertoire holds 90,000 to 150,000 clones, with 88% as singletons. This CDR3 spans 15 amino acids. V dropped 5 bases and J dropped 1; count of bases not matched to a gene: 5. The germline V gene encodes CDR1 SGHAT and CDR2 FQDESV (reference sequence). The sample consisted of peripheral blood, taken on day 0 of AZD1222 vaccination. The TCR sequence derives from an adult in good health. The J gene is TRBJ2-1, the V gene TRBV11-1, with TRBD1 matching 7 bases. For the CDR3, the DNA is TGTGCCAGCAGCCTAGACAGGGCTTCCTACAATGAGCAGTTCTTC. Translation: CASSLDRASYNEQFF.